This T cell receptor (beta chain) was sequenced in a study of CXCR3-negative and CXCR3-positive naive CD8 T cells. The wider study: Sequencing yielded roughly 130 million TRB reads, roughly 1.5 +/- 0.3 million per library. General study results and limits: Freshly isolated PBMCs were used in most assays, given partial CXCR3 loss after freezing. Memory CD8+ cells had much lower diversity, and both naive subsets had comparably high diversity.

Each TRB cDNA library was prepared by 5' RACE (with UMI labels). Using the 5' RACE reads, TCRdb records one entry per CDR3 protein without DNA. This table lists over 4,500 distinct CDR3 sequences. A note on this clonotype: Its target is unknown.

The sequence was collected from a human donor in good health. Some clones in this sample may be carry-over from other donors' samples. The material sequenced was naive CXCR3- CD8+ T cells from blood. The subset here: CD45RO-CCR7+CD27+CD95- naive CD8+ T cells lacking CXCR3 (TNR3-).

CDR3 amino acids: CSVEQFSYNEQFF. The chain combines TRBV29-1 with TRBJ2-1. The CDR3 has 13 residues. Per germline, CDR1 SQVTM and CDR2 ANQGSEA.